This TCR beta chain derives from a study of early T cells in non-severe SARS-CoV-2 infection. The wider study: Sequencing targeted bulk RNA from unsorted whole blood, leaving chains unpaired. General observations from the study: Private and CD4 specificities were missed by VDJdb matching, skewed to anti-spike CD8.

This clonotype turned up a few times. The antigen remains undetermined. Unique molecular identifiers were added to individual cDNA molecules. TCRdb used MiXCR to reprocess the 5' RACE reads, holding one entry per CDR3 protein. The sample contains 75,000 to 80,000 distinct CDR3 sequences, about 11% of which appear only once. Losses at the gene ends were 2 bases for V and 1 base for J; bases not matched to a gene: 10. The CDR3 is 17 amino acids. Germline values: CDR1 MNHEY, CDR2 SVGEGT. The receptor was isolated from an adult who was a healthcare worker with PCR-confirmed SARS-CoV-2 infection or an uninfected control (not recorded which). The chain links TRBV6-2 or TRBV6-3 to TRBJ1-1, with 7 positions matching TRBD1. Sequenced material: whole blood, taken at baseline. The CDR3 bases are TGTGCCAGCAGTTACAAGATGGCGACAGGGCCGAACACTGAAGCTTTCTTT. This gives the protein CASSYKMATGPNTEAFF.